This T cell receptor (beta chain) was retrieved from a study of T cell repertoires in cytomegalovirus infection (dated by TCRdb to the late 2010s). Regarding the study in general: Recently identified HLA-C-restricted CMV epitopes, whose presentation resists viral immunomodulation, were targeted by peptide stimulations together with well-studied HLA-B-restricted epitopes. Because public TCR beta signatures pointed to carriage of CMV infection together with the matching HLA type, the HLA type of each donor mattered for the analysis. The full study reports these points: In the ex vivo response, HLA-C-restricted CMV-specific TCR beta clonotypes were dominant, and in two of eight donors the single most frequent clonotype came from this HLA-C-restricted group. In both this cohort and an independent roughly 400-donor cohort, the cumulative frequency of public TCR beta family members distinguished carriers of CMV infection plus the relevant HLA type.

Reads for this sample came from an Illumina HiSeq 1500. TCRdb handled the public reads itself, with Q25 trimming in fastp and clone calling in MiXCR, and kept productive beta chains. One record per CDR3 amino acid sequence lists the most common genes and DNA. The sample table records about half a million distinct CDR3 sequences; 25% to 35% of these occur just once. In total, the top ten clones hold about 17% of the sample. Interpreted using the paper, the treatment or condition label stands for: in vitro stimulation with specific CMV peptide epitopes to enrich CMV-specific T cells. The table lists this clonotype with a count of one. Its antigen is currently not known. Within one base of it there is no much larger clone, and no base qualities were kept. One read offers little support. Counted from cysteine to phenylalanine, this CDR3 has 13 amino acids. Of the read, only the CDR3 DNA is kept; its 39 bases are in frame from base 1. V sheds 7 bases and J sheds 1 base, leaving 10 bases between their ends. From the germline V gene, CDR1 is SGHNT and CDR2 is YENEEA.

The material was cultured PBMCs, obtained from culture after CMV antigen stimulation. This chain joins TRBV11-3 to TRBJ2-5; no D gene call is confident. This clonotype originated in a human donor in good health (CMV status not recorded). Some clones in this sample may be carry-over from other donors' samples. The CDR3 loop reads CASMTFAQETQYF. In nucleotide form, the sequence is TGTGCCAGCATGACGTTTGCCCAAGAGACCCAGTACTTC.